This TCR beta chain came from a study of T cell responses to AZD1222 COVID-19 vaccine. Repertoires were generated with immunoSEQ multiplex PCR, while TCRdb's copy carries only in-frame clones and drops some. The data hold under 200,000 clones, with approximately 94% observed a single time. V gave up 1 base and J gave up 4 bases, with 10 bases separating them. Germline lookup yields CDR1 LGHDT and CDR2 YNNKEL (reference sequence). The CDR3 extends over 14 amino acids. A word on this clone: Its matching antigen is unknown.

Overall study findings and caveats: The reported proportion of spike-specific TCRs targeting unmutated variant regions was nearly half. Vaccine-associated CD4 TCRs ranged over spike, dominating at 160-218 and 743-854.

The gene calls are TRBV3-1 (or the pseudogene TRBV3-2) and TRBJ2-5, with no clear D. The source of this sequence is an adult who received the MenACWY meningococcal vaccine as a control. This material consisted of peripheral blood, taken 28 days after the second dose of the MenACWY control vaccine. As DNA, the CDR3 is TGTGCCAGCAGCCAAGCCACGAGTGGAGAGACCCAGTACTTC. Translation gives CASSQATSGETQYF.